Each of the 21 T cell receptor beta chains below was sequenced from the same sample in a study of blood T cell repertoires in COVID-19. The repertoire was sequenced with immunoSEQ multiplex PCR; TCRdb's copy has only in-frame clones and lacks some. The sample holds 90,000 to 100,000 clones, 65% to 90% seen once. Sample: peripheral blood. The receptor source for this set is a man between 65 and 85 years old with active or convalescent COVID-19.

The J gene is TRBJ2-5, the V gene TRBV5-1; D may be TRBD1 (6 bases). This CDR3 is built from 15 residues. CDR1 is SGHRS, CDR2 YFSETQ, per germline. Trimming shortened V by 0 bases and J by 0 bases, and 9 bases separated the two germline ends. The CDR3 nucleotides are TGCGCCAGCAGCTTGGTTCCAGGGGACCAAGAGACCCAGTACTTC. Translating gives CASSLVPGDQETQYF.

Many counts were recorded for this clone. The rearrangement joins TRBV6-6 to TRBJ2-7, with 8 bases matching TRBD1. CDR1 is MNHNY, CDR2 SVGAGI, per germline (reference sequence). V gave up 8 bases and J gave up 6 bases; unmatched junction bases: 9. CDR3 length: 13 amino acids. This CDR3 reads CASDPGQALEQYF. In DNA, the CDR3 is TGTGCCAGCGATCCGGGACAGGCTCTCGAGCAGTACTTC.

The V and J genes are TRBV10-2 and TRBJ1-3; the D gene is possibly TRBD1 (5 bases). Trimming took off 5 bases at V and 3 bases at J, with 8 bases between the two ends. Looked up from germline, CDR1 is WSHSY and CDR2 is SAAADI. There are 13 residues in the CDR3. The CDR3 DNA is TGCGCCAGCAGTCGGACACGTGGAAACACCATATATTTT. Protein product: CASSRTRGNTIYF.

This clone was found a few times. The V and J genes are TRBV7-8 and TRBJ1-2; a weak D match, TRBD1 (6 bases). Germline V gene sequence: CDR1 SGHVS, CDR2 FQNEAQ. V lost 4 bases and J 14 bases, leaving 14 bases between the germline ends. There are 11 residues in the CDR3. In DNA, the CDR3 is TGTGCCAGCAGCTCCACAGGGATTAGTACCTTC. Its protein is CASSSTGISTF.

The chain is built from TRBV7-8 and TRBJ2-1, with D tentatively TRBD2 (5 bases). The V gene lost 5 bases and the J gene lost 0 bases, with 14 bases spanning the gap. The CDR3 runs 16 residues. Germline-derived CDR1 and CDR2 are SGHVS and FQNEAQ. CDR3 coding DNA: TGTGCCAGCAGCCCCCAGCGGTTGAGCTCCTACAATGAGCAGTTCTTC. Translation: CASSPQRLSSYNEQFF.

This rearrangement joins TRBV30 to TRBJ1-6; D unresolved. Between the trimmed V and J ends, which lost 8 bases and 6 bases, there was a span of 14 bases. From germline, CDR1 is GTSNPN and CDR2 SVGIG (reference sequence). CDR3 length equals 13 residues. The CDR3 region is CAGNYFSNSPLHF. Written as DNA, the CDR3 is TGTGCCGGGAACTATTTCTCTAATTCACCCCTCCACTTT.

This chain uses TRBV6-5 with TRBJ2-5; 7 bases map to TRBD2. J gave up 9 bases and V 11 bases, and 15 bases lay outside the gene matches. The germline gives CDR1 MNHEY, CDR2 SVGAGI. The CDR3 is 13 amino acids. CDR3 protein: CAGRSGGGGAQYF. CDR3 nucleotides: TGTGCCGGTCGCTCCGGTGGGGGGGGAGCCCAGTACTTC.

Comments on this clone: At one boundary the junction diverges from the germline segment, which might be a read error. The genes are TRBV5-1 and TRBJ2-5; D gene uncertain. CDR1 and CDR2 from the germline V gene are SGHRS and YFSETQ. CDR3 length: 15 amino acids. DNA for the CDR3: TGCGCCAGCAGATTGGCCGGGTCGAATAAAGAGACCCAGTACTTC. It translates to CASRLAGSNKETQYF. Based on the CDR3 plus reference TRBV5-1 and TRBJ2-5, the full variable domain is KAGVTQTPRYLIKTRGQQVTLSCSPISGHRSVSWYQQTPGQGLQFLFEYFSETQRNKGNFPGRFSGRQFSNSRSEMNVSTLELGDSALYLCASRLAGSNKETQYFGPGTRLLVL.

The DNA for the CDR3 is TGTGCCAGCAGCTTAGCGGGGGGGTGGGAGCCCCAGCATTTT. This gives the protein CASSLAGGWEPQHF. The rearrangement links TRBV7-8 to TRBJ1-5, with a tentative D call TRBD1 (5 bases). Germline V gene sequence: CDR1 SGHVS, CDR2 FQNEAQ. The CDR3 length is 14 residues. The germline V and J ends were trimmed by 0 bases and 8 bases, with 11 bases remaining between them.

The chain employs TRBV6-5 and TRBJ1-4; possible D gene TRBD1, 6 bases. Germline V gene lookup returns CDR1 MNHEY and CDR2 SVGAGI. Trimming shortened V by 5 bases and J by 8 bases, and 15 bases separated the two germline ends. The CDR3 extends over 14 amino acids. CDR3 DNA sequence: TGTGCCAGCAGTACCCAGGGGTTAGGAGAAAAACTGTTTTTT. Its protein product is CASSTQGLGEKLFF.

The chain is built from TRBV6-6 and TRBJ1-1, with a weak D call TRBD1 (5 bases). Trimming shortened V by 2 bases and J by 6 bases, and 13 bases separated the two germline ends. Germline CDR1 is MNHNY and CDR2 is SVGAGI (reference sequence). The CDR3 runs to 14 residues. CDR3 nucleotide sequence: TGTGCCAGCAGTTACGCCCCCGGGGGACCTGAAGCTTTCTTT. It specifies CASSYAPGGPEAFF.

The chain has TRBV6-1 and TRBJ2-7; 8 bases fit TRBD2. CDR1 and CDR2 (germline): MNHNS, SASEGT. There are 14 residues in the CDR3. J gave up 2 bases and V 3 bases, and 3 bases lay outside the gene matches. CDR3 sequence (DNA): TGTGCCAGCAGTGATACGGGGGGGCCCTACGAGCAGTACTTC. Protein product: CASSDTGGPYEQYF.

The rearrangement uses TRBV11-2 and TRBJ2-1; 12 nucleotides align to TRBD2. The V gene's germline CDR1 is SGHAT and CDR2 FQNNGV. The CDR3 contains 16 residues. The V segment lost 5 bases and the J segment 9 bases; nucleotides outside the gene matches: 11. The CDR3 DNA is TGTGCCAGCAGCCTTTTTCCTAGCGGGGGGGCCCTTGAGCAGTTCTTC. Amino acids: CASSLFPSGGALEQFF.

This clone was found a few times. The chain recombines TRBV9 with TRBJ2-1, with 7 nucleotides matching TRBD1. Germline V gives CDR1 SGDLS, CDR2 YYNGEE. V lost 0 bases to trimming and J lost 7 bases; unmatched junction nucleotides: 4. The CDR3 has 14 residues. CDR3 sequence (DNA): TGTGCCAGCAGCGTAGATCTGGGACAGAATGAGCAGTTCTTC. It specifies CASSVDLGQNEQFF. The full variable domain, with the rest looked up from reference TRBV9 and TRBJ2-1, is DSGVTQTPKHLITATGQRVTLRCSPRSGDLSVYWYQQSLDQGLQFLIQYYNGEERAKGNILERFSAQQFPDLHSELNLSSLELGDSALYFCASSVDLGQNEQFFGPGTRLTVL.

CDR3 loop: CASSLSSLRGQFPYEQYF. The CDR3 coding sequence is TGTGCCAGCTCACTTAGTTCCCTTAGGGGACAGTTCCCCTACGAGCAGTACTTC. V usage is TRBV18 and J usage is TRBJ2-7; 7 nucleotides match TRBD1. CDR1 is KGHSH and CDR2 is LQKENI in the germline V gene. The V segment lost 4 bases and the J segment 2 bases; nucleotides outside the gene matches: 17. This CDR3 comprises 18 residues.

The V gene is TRBV5-1, the J gene TRBJ2-5; 9 positions match TRBD2. The germline V gene encodes CDR1 SGHRS and CDR2 YFSETQ. The CDR3 is 14 amino acids. V was pared by 3 bases and J by 1 base, with 1 base of the junction left unmatched. The CDR3 nucleotides are TGCGCCAGCAGCTGGCGGGGGGGCCAAGAGACCCAGTACTTC. Amino acids: CASSWRGGQETQYF. Combining the CDR3 with reference TRBV5-1 and TRBJ2-5 gives the whole variable domain KAGVTQTPRYLIKTRGQQVTLSCSPISGHRSVSWYQQTPGQGLQFLFEYFSETQRNKGNFPGRFSGRQFSNSRSEMNVSTLELGDSALYLCASSWRGGQETQYFGPGTRLLVL.

The chain joins TRBV7-2 to TRBJ2-1; maybe TRBD2 (5 bases). This CDR3 contains 14 residues. Trimming stripped 2 bases from V and 3 bases from J, with 8 bases between. CDR1 is SGHTA and CDR2 is FQGNSA in the germline V gene. The CDR3 reads CASSLRGIYNEQFF. The CDR3, as DNA: TGTGCCAGCAGCTTAAGAGGGATCTACAATGAGCAGTTCTTC.

The gene calls are TRBV6-2 or TRBV6-3 and TRBJ1-2; TRBD1 might be the D (6 bases). The length of the CDR3 is 13 residues. V dropped 2 bases and J dropped 8 bases, with 12 bases sitting between them. Germline V gene lookup returns CDR1 MNHEY and CDR2 SVGEGT. Written as DNA, the CDR3 is TGTGCCAGCAGTTACGTGGGGGCAGGAGGCTACACCTTC. This codes for CASSYVGAGGYTF.

This rearrangement joins TRBV27 to TRBJ1-2; D may be TRBD1 (6 bases). Looked up from germline, CDR1 is MNHEY and CDR2 is SMNVEV (reference sequence). The CDR3 totals 14 residues. Trimming removed 8 bases from V and 1 base from J, with 14 bases in between. In nucleotides, the CDR3 is TGTGCCAGCGCGGACAGAACCTTTAACTATGGCTACACCTTC. It codes for CASADRTFNYGYTF.

The rearrangement joins TRBV5-1 to TRBJ1-1, with 9 bases lining up with TRBD1. V trimming: 0 bases; J trimming: 4 bases; junction bases outside the gene matches: 1. Germline values: CDR1 SGHRS, CDR2 YFSETQ. The CDR3 extends over 14 amino acids. The CDR3 nucleotides read TGCGCCAGCAGCTTGGGGACAGGGGTCACTGAAGCTTTCTTT. It codes for CASSLGTGVTEAFF.

CDR3 DNA sequence: TGTGCCAGCAGCTTACGACAGGGGGCCGGGTCACCCCTCCACTTT. Its translation: CASSLRQGAGSPLHF. V and J are TRBV11-2 and TRBJ1-6; 10 bases are a match to TRBD1. The CDR3 spans 15 residues. With V trimmed by 2 bases and J by 10 bases, 5 bases remained unmatched. Germline lookup yields CDR1 SGHAT and CDR2 FQNNGV.